The present entry profiles one TCR beta chain with its context. This entry belongs to a study of cytomegalovirus exposure and HLA in healthy donors. The PCR ran on 60 Vbeta and 13 Jbeta primers. Only in-frame clones appear in the TCRdb table, and some are missing; sequencing was by immunoSEQ multiplex PCR. The sample comprises about 140,000 clones, around 68% of which are singletons, and about 9.4% rests with the top ten. Trimming took 4 bases from V and 5 from J, leaving 6 bases between them. The CDR3 covers 12 residues. Per the germline V gene, CDR1 is LNHNV and CDR2 is YYDKDF (reference sequence). Sequenced: PBMCs. The TCR was taken from a man aged 30 to 45 in good health and CMV-seropositive. The chain links TRBV15 to TRBJ1-5; D is unclear. CDR3 sequence (DNA): TGTGCCACCAGCAAAAGAGATCAGCCCCAGCATTTT. As protein: CATSKRDQPQHF. The full variable domain, with the rest looked up from reference TRBV15 and TRBJ1-5, is DAMVIQNPRYQVTQFGKPVTLSCSQTLNHNVMYWYQQKSSQAPKLLFHYYDKDFNNEADTPDNFQSRRPNTSFCFLDIRSPGLGDTAMYLCATSKRDQPQHFGDGTRLSIL.